This TCR beta chain was recovered during a study of blood T cell repertoires in COVID-19. The CDR3 has 14 amino acids. Germline CDR1 is SGHTA and CDR2 is FQGNSA. The V gene end was trimmed by 5 bases and the J gene end by 3 bases; junction bases not matched to a gene: 5. This clone has only a few counts. In the original analysis: The assay estimated nucleated cells by amplifying reference gene primers. The repertoire was sequenced with immunoSEQ multiplex PCR; TCRdb's copy has only in-frame clones and lacks some. V, J and clone size are those of that table, while D and trimming were read from the DNA. The sample consists of just under 150,000 clones, just under 90% of them appearing once.

The chain is built from TRBV7-2 and TRBJ2-5, with 8 positions matching TRBD1. This receptor was taken from a woman between 50 and 59 years old with active or convalescent COVID-19. Sequencing was carried out using peripheral blood. Here the CDR3 DNA reads TGTGCCAGCAGCCCCTGGACAGGGAAAGAGACCCAGTACTTC. This translates into CASSPWTGKETQYF.